The 27 T cell receptor beta chains below come from one sample, sequenced in a study of T cell responses to AZD1222 COVID-19 vaccine. Clones were read by immunoSEQ multiplex PCR, and TCRdb kept only the in-frame ones, dropping some. Of around 100,000 clones detected, over 90% appear once; the ten largest clones hold 5%. Source: peripheral blood, taken on day 0 of AZD1222 vaccination. The receptors here all came from an adult in good health.

V gene TRBV19 combines with J gene TRBJ1-2, with D possibly TRBD1 on 6 matching bases. The V and J ends lost 3 bases and 8 bases respectively, with 10 bases between them. This CDR3 is 12 amino acids long. From germline, CDR1 is LNHDA and CDR2 SQIVND (reference sequence). CDR3 protein: CASSIGGHGYTF. The CDR3 DNA sequence: TGTGCCAGTAGTATCGGGGGGCACGGCTACACCTTC.

This chain joins TRBV12-3 or TRBV12-4 and TRBJ1-1, with D perhaps TRBD1 (5 bases). Between the trimmed V and J ends, which lost 3 bases and 8 bases, there was a span of 10 bases. This CDR3 spans 12 amino acids. In nucleotides, the CDR3 is TGTGCCAGCAGTTTTAGGGGATCCGAAGCTTTCTTT. Its translation is CASSFRGSEAFF.

The V gene is TRBV19, the J gene TRBJ1-2; TRBD1 matches 7 bases. The CDR3 loop spans 13 amino acids. Trimming removed 7 bases from V and 2 bases from J; junction bases left unmatched: 4. The V gene's germline CDR1 is LNHDA and CDR2 SQIVND (reference sequence). This CDR3 is CASTRGLNYGYTF. CDR3 DNA sequence: TGTGCCAGTACTAGGGGGCTGAACTATGGCTACACCTTC.

This chain links TRBV6-5 with TRBJ1-4; D gene uncertain. Per the germline V gene, CDR1 is MNHEY and CDR2 is SVGAGI. The CDR3 length is 15 residues. Trimming stripped 2 bases from V and 7 bases from J, with 14 bases between. CDR3 loop: CASSYIGGRSEKLFF. As DNA, the CDR3 is TGTGCCAGCAGTTACATCGGAGGGCGCTCTGAAAAACTGTTTTTT.

The gene calls are TRBV3-1 (or the pseudogene TRBV3-2) and TRBJ2-1; either TRBD1 or TRBD2 may fit D (6 bases each). The CDR3 runs to 16 residues. Trimming took off 6 bases at V and 7 bases at J, with 22 bases between the two ends. From germline, CDR1 is LGHDT and CDR2 YNNKEL (reference sequence). In DNA form, the CDR3 reads TGTGCCAGCAGTTTTAGAGGGGGTACTAGCTTAAATGAGCAGTTCTTC. Encoded protein: CASSFRGGTSLNEQFF.

The rearrangement links TRBV27 to TRBJ2-1; no clear D gene. Trimming left V 5 bases short and J 3 bases short, with 14 bases between. The CDR3 has 15 residues. Per the germline V gene, CDR1 is MNHEY and CDR2 is SMNVEV (reference sequence). The DNA for the CDR3 is TGTGCCAGCAGTGCCGCGCCCGACGACTACAATGAGCAGTTCTTC. It encodes CASSAAPDDYNEQFF.

The chain combines TRBV3-1 (or the pseudogene TRBV3-2) with TRBJ1-5; D gene unclear. Between the trimmed V and J ends, which lost 0 bases and 7 bases, there was a span of 7 bases. Germline V gives CDR1 LGHDT, CDR2 YNNKEL (reference sequence). The CDR3 contains 13 residues. DNA for the CDR3: TGTGCCAGCAGCCAAGAAGAACGGCAGCCCCAGCATTTT. Encoded protein: CASSQEERQPQHF.

The gene calls are TRBV11-3 and TRBJ2-1; possibly TRBD1 for D (5 bases). The CDR3 loop spans 13 amino acids. V was trimmed by 5 bases and J by 8 bases, leaving 13 bases between them. Germline V gene data show CDR1 as SGHNT and CDR2 as YENEEA. CDR3 nucleotides: TGTGCCAGCAGCCCAGACAGAGGAGATGAGCAGTTCTTC. It codes for CASSPDRGDEQFF.

DNA of the CDR3: TGTGCCAGCAGTTCCCAGACTAGCCCCACAGATACGCAGTATTTT. Protein sequence: CASSSQTSPTDTQYF. V usage is TRBV6-5 and J usage is TRBJ2-3; TRBD2 matches at 7 bases. This CDR3 comprises 15 residues. V was clipped by 4 bases and J by 2 bases; unmatched bases: 6. The germline V gene has CDR1 MNHEY and CDR2 SVGAGI.

The genes are TRBV9 and TRBJ1-1, with 8 bases aligning to TRBD1. V dropped 3 bases and J dropped 4; count of bases not matched to a gene: 14. The CDR3 length is 17 residues. Per the germline V gene, CDR1 is SGDLS and CDR2 is YYNGEE. CDR3 amino acids: CASSATHAGQGSTEAFF. The DNA of the CDR3 is TGTGCCAGCAGCGCAACCCACGCCGGACAGGGCTCCACTGAAGCTTTCTTT. The full variable domain, with the rest looked up from reference TRBV9 and TRBJ1-1, is DSGVTQTPKHLITATGQRVTLRCSPRSGDLSVYWYQQSLDQGLQFLIQYYNGEERAKGNILERFSAQQFPDLHSELNLSSLELGDSALYFCASSATHAGQGSTEAFFGQGTRLTVV.

This clone has a handful of counts. The chain is built from TRBV6-5 and TRBJ1-1; no firm D call. This CDR3 is 15 amino acids long. Trimming pared 2 bases from V and 1 base from J, leaving 11 bases between. Germline CDR1 is MNHEY and CDR2 is SVGAGI. CDR3 nucleotide sequence: TGTGCCAGCAGTTACGGTCCCCGACAGAACACTGAAGCTTTCTTT. Translation: CASSYGPRQNTEAFF.

The genes are TRBV7-2 and TRBJ1-1; TRBD1 is a possible D gene (5 bases). The CDR3 sequence is 15 residues long. V lost 3 bases and J 0 bases, leaving 11 bases between the germline ends. Per germline, CDR1 SGHTA and CDR2 FQGNSA. The CDR3: CASSFSTAMNTEAFF. CDR3 DNA sequence: TGTGCCAGCAGCTTTTCGACAGCCATGAACACTGAAGCTTTCTTT. Combining the CDR3 with reference TRBV7-2 and TRBJ1-1 gives the whole variable domain GAGVSQSPSNKVTEKGKDVELRCDPISGHTALYWYRQSLGQGLEFLIYFQGNSAPDKSGLPSDRFSAERTGGSVSTLTIQRTQQEDSAVYLCASSFSTAMNTEAFFGQGTRLTVV.

V is TRBV15 and J is TRBJ2-1; 11 bases line up with TRBD2. Unmatched junction bases numbered 3, after V lost 1 base and J lost 7 bases. This CDR3 contains 15 residues. From germline, CDR1 is LNHNV and CDR2 YYDKDF (reference sequence). The CDR3 sequence is CATSRVLAGGNEQFF. CDR3 in DNA: TGTGCCACCAGCAGAGTTTTAGCGGGAGGGAATGAGCAGTTCTTC.

The gene calls are TRBV28 and TRBJ1-4; D gene ambiguous. V was shortened by 6 bases and J by 8 bases, with 19 bases between the two germline ends. Germline V gene sequence: CDR1 MDHEN, CDR2 SYDVKM. The CDR3 extends over 15 amino acids. The CDR3 protein is CASSSQRLLSEKLFF. Written as DNA, the CDR3 is TGTGCCAGCAGCTCTCAGCGTCTTTTGAGCGAAAAACTGTTTTTT.

J is TRBJ2-7 and V is TRBV7-9, with 7 bases identical to TRBD2. The junction had 9 bases not matched to a gene; V was cut back by 8 bases and J by 2 bases. CDR1 is SEHNR and CDR2 is FQNEAQ in the germline V gene (reference sequence). The CDR3 totals 14 residues. For the CDR3, the DNA is TGTGCCAGCGGGGGTGGGAGGGCCGCCTACGAGCAGTACTTC. It yields the protein CASGGGRAAYEQYF.

For the CDR3, the DNA is TGTGCCAGCAGCTTAGTTCTGGTGGGAGACTTGCACGAGCAGTACTTC. This translates into CASSLVLVGDLHEQYF. The rearrangement links TRBV7-8 to TRBJ2-7; TRBD2 might be the D (5 bases). Trimming shortened V by 1 base and J by 5 bases, and 18 bases separated the two germline ends. CDR3 length: 16 amino acids. Germline V CDR1 and CDR2: SGHVS, FQNEAQ.

The chain combines TRBV30 with TRBJ1-1; D is uncertain. The CDR3 is 13 amino acids. CDR1 and CDR2 from the germline V gene are GTSNPN and SVGIG (reference sequence). The V gene lost 2 bases and the J gene lost 1 base, with 8 bases spanning the gap. CDR3 sequence reads: CAWSSQENTEAFF. DNA of the CDR3: TGTGCCTGGAGTTCCCAGGAGAACACTGAAGCTTTCTTT.

The genes are TRBV5-5 and TRBJ2-7; 10 bases are shared with TRBD2. The CDR3 runs 12 residues. Germline V gives CDR1 SGHKS, CDR2 YYEKEE (reference sequence). V lost 3 bases to trimming and J lost 6 bases; unmatched junction nucleotides: 0. The CDR3 here is CASSWTSGEQYF. The CDR3 DNA is TGTGCCAGCAGCTGGACTAGCGGCGAGCAGTACTTC.

J is TRBJ2-3 and V is TRBV11-2; D is uncertain. Trimming cost V 6 bases and J 0 bases, with 7 bases left between them. Germline CDR1 SGHAT, CDR2 FQNNGV. The CDR3 extends over 13 amino acids. CDR3 sequence (DNA): TGTGCCAGCAGACCGGGCAGCACAGATACGCAGTATTTT. Translating it yields CASRPGSTDTQYF.

In nucleotides, the CDR3 is TGTGCCAGCAGCTCCCCGTTCGCCGGAAACTCTGGAAACACCATATATTTT. Protein sequence: CASSSPFAGNSGNTIYF. The gene calls are TRBV7-6 and TRBJ1-3; no definite D call. V was trimmed by 4 bases and J by 0 bases, leaving 16 bases between them. The CDR3 has 17 residues. Germline-derived CDR1 and CDR2 are SGHVS and FNYEAQ.

Here the CDR3 DNA reads TGTGCCACCAGTGATCAGGACAGATCATACACCTTC. Amino acids: CATSDQDRSYTF. The genes are TRBV24-1 and TRBJ1-2; D perhaps matches TRBD1 (6 bases). This CDR3 has 12 residues. The V gene's germline CDR1 is KGHDR and CDR2 SFDVKD. Trimming pared 3 bases from V and 11 bases from J, leaving 12 bases between.

The chain couples TRBV6-5 to TRBJ2-5; tentatively, D is TRBD2 (6 bases). Trimming removed 8 bases from V and 5 bases from J, with 9 bases in between. Germline CDR1 and CDR2: MNHEY and SVGAGI. This CDR3 comprises 11 residues. The CDR3 sequence is CASGTSETQYF. The CDR3 DNA is TGTGCCAGCGGGACTTCGGAGACCCAGTACTTC.

In this sample, this clone turned up once. The chain employs TRBV2 and TRBJ1-1; D uncertain. Germline CDR1 and CDR2: SNHLY and FYNNEI. The CDR3 extends over 12 amino acids. With 2 bases removed from V and 6 bases from J, the gap between germline ends came to 7 bases. The CDR3, as DNA: TGTGCCAGCAGTGAAAGGGTTGCTGAAGCTTTCTTT. Its translation is CASSERVAEAFF.

A single count supports this clone. The V call is TRBV4-2, the J call TRBJ2-2, with TRBD2 identical over 15 bases. CDR3 size: 18 residues. The germline CDR1 and CDR2 sequences are LGHNA and YNFKEQ. V trimming: 4 bases; J trimming: 5 bases; junction bases outside the gene matches: 8. The CDR3 loop reads CASSPLSGTSGGTGELFF. CDR3 coding DNA: TGTGCCAGCAGCCCCCTGTCCGGGACTAGCGGGGGGACCGGGGAGCTGTTTTTT.

This rearrangement joins TRBV7-2 to TRBJ1-4, with D uncertain. V lost 2 bases, J lost 16 bases, and 23 bases lay in between. The CDR3 runs to 15 residues. The germline V gene encodes CDR1 SGHTA and CDR2 FQGNSA. In DNA, the CDR3 is TGTGCCAGCAGCTTATGTTCAAACAATTCCCGTTCTTGGTTTTTT. Protein product: CASSLCSNNSRSWFF.

The rearrangement links TRBV27 to TRBJ2-7; unclear D gene. V was shortened by 5 bases and J by 3 bases, with 11 bases between the two germline ends. The CDR3 covers 13 residues. CDR1 and CDR2 (germline): MNHEY, SMNVEV (reference sequence). The CDR3 is CASSPRPDYEQYF. In DNA form, the CDR3 reads TGTGCCAGCAGTCCCAGGCCCGACTACGAGCAGTACTTC.

J is TRBJ1-2 and V is TRBV2; 7 nucleotides line up with TRBD1. In germline, CDR1 is SNHLY, CDR2 FYNNEI. The CDR3 runs 14 residues. With V trimmed by 5 bases and J by 4 bases, 7 bases remained unmatched. CDR3 region: CASSPGQASYGYTF. The CDR3, as DNA: TGTGCCAGCAGTCCTGGACAGGCTTCCTATGGCTACACCTTC.